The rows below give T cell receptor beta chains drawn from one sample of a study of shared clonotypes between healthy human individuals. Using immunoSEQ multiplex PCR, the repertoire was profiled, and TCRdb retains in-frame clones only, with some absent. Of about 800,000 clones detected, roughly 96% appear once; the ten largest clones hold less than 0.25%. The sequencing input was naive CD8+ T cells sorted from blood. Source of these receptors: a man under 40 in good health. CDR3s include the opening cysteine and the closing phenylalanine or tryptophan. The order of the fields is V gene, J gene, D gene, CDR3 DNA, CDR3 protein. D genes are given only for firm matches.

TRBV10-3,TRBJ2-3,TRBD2,TGTGCCATCACTAGCGGGACCACAGATACGCAGTATTTT,CAITSGTTDTQYF
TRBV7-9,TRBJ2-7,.,TGTGCCAGCAGCTTAGACAAACTGGGGCAGGGTAGCTACGAGCAGTACTTC,CASSLDKLGQGSYEQYF
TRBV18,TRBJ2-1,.,TGTGCCAGCTCACCACCCTACGCGGCGGTAGAGGACAATGAGCAGTTCTTC,CASSPPYAAVEDNEQFF
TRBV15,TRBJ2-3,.,TGTGCCACCAGCAGAGATCGGGGGTTCACAGATACGCAGTATTTT,CATSRDRGFTDTQYF
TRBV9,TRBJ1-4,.,TGTGCCAGCAGCCCCACCTGGGGGGCCTCTGGTAAACTGTTTTTT,CASSPTWGASGKLFF
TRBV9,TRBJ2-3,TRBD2,TGTGCCAGCAGCGTAGATGCATCCTCGGGGGGAGATACGCAGTATTTT,CASSVDASSGGDTQYF
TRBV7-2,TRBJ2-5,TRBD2,TGTGCCAGCAGCTTAGATGGGACTAGCGGGGATCAAGAGACCCAGTACTTC,CASSLDGTSGDQETQYF
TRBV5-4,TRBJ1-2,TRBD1,TGTGCCAGCAGCCAGACGGACAGGAGCCACTATGGCTACACCTTC,CASSQTDRSHYGYTF
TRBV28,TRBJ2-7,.,TGTGCCAGCACCCCCCGCGAGTCCTTAACCCAGCAGTACTTC,CASTPRESLTQQYF
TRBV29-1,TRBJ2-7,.,TGCAGCGTTGAAGGCTGGTCCGCGGGCAGAGGTTCCTACGAGCAGTACTTC,CSVEGWSAGRGSYEQYF
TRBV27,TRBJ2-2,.,TGTGCCAGCAGTTCTAACCCACCTGGCGGGGAGCTGTTTTTT,CASSSNPPGGELFF
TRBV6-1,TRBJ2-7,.,TGTGCCAGCAGTGAAATTAGTCCGGCGCATTACGAGCAGTACTTC,CASSEISPAHYEQYF
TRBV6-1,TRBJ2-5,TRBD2,TGTGCCAGCAGTGAAAGCGTGGCTAGCGGGAGCTTGAAGACCCAGTACTTC,CASSESVASGSLKTQYF
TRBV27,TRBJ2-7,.,TGTGCCAGCAGTTTAAGCAGGGATCATTACGAGCAGTACTTC,CASSLSRDHYEQYF
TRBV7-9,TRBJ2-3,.,TGTGCCAGCAGCTTAGTCCGTGAAGATACGCAGTATTTT,CASSLVREDTQYF
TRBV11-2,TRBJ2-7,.,TGTGCCAGCAGCTTAGTGAGGGACGAGCAGTACTTC,CASSLVRDEQYF
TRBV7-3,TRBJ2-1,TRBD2,TGTGCCAGCAGCTTAGGAGCGGGAGCGTACAATGAGCAGTTCTTC,CASSLGAGAYNEQFF